These T cell receptor beta chains were read from a single sample in a study of blood T cell repertoires in COVID-19. TCRdb keeps only in-frame clones here, not all; method: immunoSEQ multiplex PCR. The table lists around 300,000 clones, approximately 89% of them singletons. Sequencing was done on a sample of PBMCs or T cells enriched from blood (not recorded which). The origin of the receptors is a woman in her late teens or twenties who had recovered from COVID-19. CDR3s include the opening cysteine and the closing phenylalanine or tryptophan. Fields, in order: V gene, J gene, clone size, D gene, CDR3 protein, CDR3 DNA. D genes are given only for firm matches. Only part of the rows carry a size: once, few, many, or a class if the clone is expanded.

>TRBV13|TRBJ1-5|.|TRBD1
CASSAGTGGNSNQPQHF
TGTGCCAGCAGCGCCGGGACAGGGGGGAATAGCAATCAGCCCCAGCATTTT
>TRBV18|TRBJ2-7|.|.
CASSPAVQSVHEQYF
TGTGCCAGCTCACCAGCGGTTCAATCCGTCCACGAGCAGTACTTC
>TRBV11-2|TRBJ2-7|.|TRBD2
CASSLVILAGGCEQYF
TGTGCCAGCAGCTTAGTTATCCTAGCGGGAGGGTGCGAGCAGTACTTC
>TRBV3-1/TRBV3-2|TRBJ2-1|.|TRBD2
CASSPSGLAGEGEQFF
TGTGCCAGCAGCCCGTCCGGACTAGCGGGAGAGGGTGAGCAGTTCTTC
>TRBV10-3|TRBJ1-5|.|TRBD1
CAIRTGTGGNQPQHF
TGTGCCATCAGGACCGGGACAGGGGGCAATCAGCCCCAGCATTTT
>TRBV27|TRBJ2-3|.|TRBD1
CASSLDRGAGDTQYF
TGTGCCAGCAGTTTAGACAGGGGGGCGGGTGATACGCAGTATTTT
>TRBV27|TRBJ2-6|.|TRBD1
CASSSGQEFSGANVLTF
TGTGCCAGCAGTTCCGGACAGGAATTCTCTGGGGCCAACGTCCTGACTTTC
>TRBV4-1|TRBJ2-1|.|.
CASSQEGSHNEQFF
TGCGCCAGCAGCCAAGAGGGTAGCCACAATGAGCAGTTCTTC
>TRBV10-3|TRBJ1-1|.|TRBD1
CAISEGQGRLNTEAFF
TGTGCCATCAGTGAGGGACAGGGTCGATTAAACACTGAAGCTTTCTTT
>TRBV30|TRBJ1-1|.|.
CAWESEGYTEAFF
TGTGCCTGGGAGTCGGAGGGATACACTGAAGCTTTCTTT
>TRBV14|TRBJ2-7|.|TRBD2
CASSQDAKREVPYEQYF
TGTGCCAGCAGCCAAGATGCTAAGCGGGAGGTACCCTACGAGCAGTACTTC
>TRBV6-5|TRBJ1-2|.|.
CASSIQWNYGYTF
TGTGCCAGCAGCATACAATGGAACTATGGCTACACCTTC
>TRBV7-9|TRBJ1-4|.|.
CASSPGGGNEKLFF
TGTGCCAGCTCCCCTGGGGGGGGAAATGAAAAACTGTTTTTT
>TRBV18|TRBJ1-2|.|TRBD1
CASTEWDRGRGYTF
TGTGCCAGCACAGAGTGGGACAGGGGACGTGGCTACACCTTC
>TRBV19|TRBJ2-5|.|TRBD1
CASSIQGAGETQYF
TGTGCCAGTAGTATCCAGGGGGCCGGGGAGACCCAGTACTTC
>TRBV10-2|TRBJ2-1|.|TRBD2
CASSEWGGDLNEQFF
TGCGCCAGCAGTGAGTGGGGAGGGGATTTGAATGAGCAGTTCTTC
>TRBV28|TRBJ2-7|once|TRBD2
CASSLSSGSFYEQYF
TGTGCCAGCAGTTTATCGAGCGGGAGTTTCTACGAGCAGTACTTC
>TRBV12-3/TRBV12-4|TRBJ1-1|once|.
CASSFSGGSEAFF
TGTGCCAGCAGTTTTAGTGGAGGGTCTGAAGCTTTCTTT
>TRBV7-9|TRBJ2-7|.|TRBD1
CASSLRDRPYEQYF
TGTGCCAGCAGCTTACGGGACAGACCTTACGAGCAGTACTTC
>TRBV3-1/TRBV3-2|TRBJ2-1|.|.
CASAEDSSSYNEQFF
TGTGCCAGCGCCGAGGATTCCAGCTCCTACAATGAGCAGTTCTTC
>TRBV7-2|TRBJ1-5|.|.
CASSPRGLFSNQPQHF
TGTGCCAGCAGCCCTAGGGGGTTGTTCAGCAATCAGCCCCAGCATTTT
>TRBV9|TRBJ1-4|.|.
CASSVEAQGRNEKLFF
TGTGCCAGCAGCGTAGAGGCGCAGGGCCGAAATGAAAAACTGTTTTTT
>TRBV27|TRBJ2-4|.|.
CASSLVRESAKNIQYF
TGTGCCAGCAGTTTGGTCAGGGAATCAGCCAAAAACATTCAGTACTTC
>TRBV15|TRBJ1-5|few|TRBD1
CATSSTDRANQPQHF
TGTGCCACCAGCAGCACAGACAGGGCAAATCAGCCCCAGCATTTT
>TRBV19|TRBJ2-7|once|.
CASSPTGYEQYF
TGTGCCAGTAGCCCTACAGGGTACGAGCAGTACTTC
>TRBV13|TRBJ1-3|.|.
CASSLGGGRLPSHLSSGNTIYF
TGTGCCAGCAGCTTAGGAGGCGGGAGGCTACCCTCACACCTCAGCTCTGGAAACACCATATATTTT
>TRBV11-2|TRBJ2-5|.|.
CASSLVRTGPRETQYF
TGTGCCAGCAGCTTAGTTAGAACAGGGCCTCGGGAGACCCAGTACTTC
>TRBV9|TRBJ2-3|.|TRBD2
CASSVGTRIPDTQYF
TGTGCCAGCAGCGTCGGGACTAGGATCCCAGATACGCAGTATTTT
>TRBV28|TRBJ1-3|.|TRBD1
CASSTRQGSSGNTIYF
TGTGCCAGCAGTACACGACAGGGGAGCTCTGGAAACACCATATATTTT
>TRBV10-3|TRBJ2-7|.|TRBD1
CAISESTGNGTAKYEQYF
TGTGCCATCAGTGAGTCAACTGGGAACGGGACAGCGAAATACGAGCAGTACTTC
>TRBV18|TRBJ2-5|.|.
CASSPWGTQETQYF
TGTGCCAGCTCTCCCTGGGGGACTCAAGAGACCCAGTACTTC
>TRBV7-8|TRBJ1-5|few|.
CASSFGTLFSNQPQHF
TGTGCCAGCAGCTTCGGGACACTGTTTAGCAATCAGCCCCAGCATTTT
>TRBV5-1|TRBJ2-7|.|TRBD1
CASSSGQWSHEQYF
TGCGCCAGCAGCTCGGGACAGTGGAGCCACGAGCAGTACTTC
>TRBV6-5|TRBJ1-4|.|.
CASSLNVGKEKLFF
TGTGCCAGCAGTCTTAATGTCGGGAAGGAAAAACTGTTTTTT
>TRBV4-3|TRBJ1-2|once|.
CASSQEDSTNYGYTF
TGCGCCAGCAGCCAAGAGGACAGTACTAACTATGGCTACACCTTC
>TRBV19|TRBJ2-2|.|TRBD2
CASSSSGRAYTGELFF
TGTGCCAGTAGTTCTAGCGGGAGGGCCTACACCGGGGAGCTGTTTTTT
>TRBV27|TRBJ2-7|.|TRBD2
CASRSGLSGGREQYF
TGTGCCAGCAGGTCGGGTCTAAGCGGGGGGCGCGAGCAGTACTTC
>TRBV10-3|TRBJ1-2|.|TRBD1
CAISEGQGSNYGYTF
TGTGCCATCAGTGAGGGACAGGGTTCCAACTATGGCTACACCTTC
>TRBV10-1|TRBJ2-1|.|TRBD1
CASSETPGTGALEQFF
TGCGCCAGCAGTGAGACCCCCGGGACAGGGGCCCTTGAGCAGTTCTTC
>TRBV29-1|TRBJ1-4|.|.
CSVEDGTDEKLFF
TGCAGCGTTGAAGACGGCACAGATGAAAAACTGTTTTTT
>TRBV9|TRBJ2-7|.|.
CASSPSAGRGYEQYF
TGTGCCAGCAGCCCCTCTGCGGGTAGAGGCTACGAGCAGTACTTC
>TRBV7-8|TRBJ2-3|once|TRBD2
CASSLGLAGVVNTDTQYF
TGTGCCAGCAGCCTGGGACTAGCGGGAGTGGTGAACACAGATACGCAGTATTTT